This section outlines one TCR beta chain sequence together with its context. Recruitment covered about 25 US areas and drew participants whose ages spanned about 18 to 90 years. Resolution of symptoms, clearance, or two negative PCRs was present in recovered Cohort 3 donors. The sample belongs to a study of blood T cell repertoires in COVID-19. Study details: Samples taken during acute and convalescent COVID-19 were collected in the United States, Italy and Spain.

The CDR3 has 13 residues. Per the germline V gene, CDR1 is SGHDT and CDR2 is YYEEEE. V lost 4 bases and J 2 bases, leaving 9 bases between the germline ends. Generated by immunoSEQ multiplex PCR, the TCRdb table keeps only in-frame clones and is missing some. The sample includes fewer than 250,000 clones, under 90% of them seen just once. The V and J genes are TRBV5-6 and TRBJ1-2, with D perhaps matching TRBD1 (6 bases). The specimen sequenced was PBMCs or T cells enriched from blood (not recorded which). This TCR derives from a man aged 55 to 70 who had recovered from COVID-19. This CDR3 is CASSKDRNYGYTF. CDR3 in DNA: TGTGCCAGCAGCAAGGACAGAAACTATGGCTACACCTTC.